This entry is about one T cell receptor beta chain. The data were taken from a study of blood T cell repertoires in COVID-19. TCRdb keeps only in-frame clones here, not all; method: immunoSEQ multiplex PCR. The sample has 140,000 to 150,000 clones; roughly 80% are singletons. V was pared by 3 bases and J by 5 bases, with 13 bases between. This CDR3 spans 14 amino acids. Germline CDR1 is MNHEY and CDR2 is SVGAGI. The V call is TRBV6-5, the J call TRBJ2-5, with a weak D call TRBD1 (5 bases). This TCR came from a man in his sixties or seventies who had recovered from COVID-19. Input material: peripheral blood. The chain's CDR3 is CASSYNEDTETQYF. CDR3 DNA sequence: TGTGCCAGCAGTTATAACGAGGACACCGAGACCCAGTACTTC.